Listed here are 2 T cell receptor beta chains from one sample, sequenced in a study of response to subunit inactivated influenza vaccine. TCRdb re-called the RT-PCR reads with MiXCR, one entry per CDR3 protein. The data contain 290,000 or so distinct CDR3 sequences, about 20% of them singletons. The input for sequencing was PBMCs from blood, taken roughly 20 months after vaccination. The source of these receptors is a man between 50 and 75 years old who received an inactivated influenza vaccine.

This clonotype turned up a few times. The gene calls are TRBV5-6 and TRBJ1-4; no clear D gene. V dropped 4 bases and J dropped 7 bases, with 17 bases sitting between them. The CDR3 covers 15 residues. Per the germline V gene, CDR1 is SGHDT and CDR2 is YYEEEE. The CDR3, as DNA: TGTGCCAGCAGCGCGCGGGATCCGGGGTTTGAAAAACTGTTTTTT. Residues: CASSARDPGFEKLFF.

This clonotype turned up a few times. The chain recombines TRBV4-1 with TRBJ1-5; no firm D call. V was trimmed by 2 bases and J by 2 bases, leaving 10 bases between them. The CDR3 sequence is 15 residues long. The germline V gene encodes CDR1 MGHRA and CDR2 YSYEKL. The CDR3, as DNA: TGCGCCAGCAGCCAAAATGCGGGTGGCAATCAGCCCCAGCATTTT. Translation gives CASSQNAGGNQPQHF.